This TCR beta chain is from a study of graft-versus-host responses after intestinal transplantation. Study background: Every one of the recipients received anti-thymocyte globulin induction and afterwards took tacrolimus and steroids for around 3 years.

With respect to this clone: Antigen unknown.

This CDR3 is 16 amino acids long. V shed 2 bases and J 10 bases; nucleotides not matched to a gene: 14. The V gene's germline CDR1 is SNHLY and CDR2 FYNNEI. Overall study results and limits: With peak circulating GvH clone levels came an association with early post-transplant HvG declines. Recipient bone marrow held GvH clones, some seen earlier in ileum or blood.

Generated by immunoSEQ multiplex PCR, the TCRdb table keeps only in-frame clones and is missing some. The repertoire holds some 95,000 clones, 90% to 95% seen once, with around 0.49% in the top ten. V gene TRBV2 combines with J gene TRBJ2-1, with 7 bases matching TRBD2. This TCR was recovered from a human donor who received an intestinal transplant. The source material was unstimulated CD8+ T cells sorted from spleen or lymph node cells, sampled before intestinal transplant. The CDR3 sequence is CASSEFIKRDGGEQFF. The CDR3 DNA reads TGTGCCAGCAGTGAATTCATTAAGCGGGATGGGGGGGAGCAGTTCTTC.